The clone carrying this T cell receptor beta chain has only a few counts. This CDR3 region has 13 residues. Trimming took off 4 bases at V and 4 bases at J, with 7 bases between the two ends. CDR1 KGHDR and CDR2 SFDVKD come from the germline V gene. These data originate in a study of blood T cell repertoires in COVID-19. Study at large: The cDNA or gDNA used as material had been derived from T cells, B-cell-depleted T cells, or PBMCs.

As processed by the authors: Amplification with reference gene primers provided the estimates of nucleated cell counts. Sequencing used immunoSEQ multiplex PCR; TCRdb keeps in-frame clones, though not all of them. D and trimming come from the DNA, and the V and J calls and clone size come from that table. The table includes some 400,000 clones, about 89% detected once. Specimen: peripheral blood. The chain couples TRBV24-1 to TRBJ2-4; D not certain. The receptor comes from a woman in her 30s with COVID-19, enrolled during active disease. The CDR3 DNA reads as TGTGCCACCAGTGAGAACACAAAAAACATTCAGTACTTC. It yields the protein CATSENTKNIQYF.